These T cell receptor beta chains were read from a single sample in a study of T cell changes during pregnancy in multiple sclerosis. Generated by immunoSEQ multiplex PCR, the TCRdb table keeps only in-frame clones and is missing some. The table includes tens of thousands of clones, around 93% detected once. Sequenced material: CD8+ T cells from peripheral blood mononuclear cells, taken in the third trimester of pregnancy. The receptor source for this set is a female donor with multiple sclerosis, enrolled in a pregnancy study. The CDR3 runs from the conserved cysteine through the conserved F or W. The D gene is left open where the match is weak. Size is stated for part of the rows, as once, few or many counts, or as a class when the clone is expanded.

D	length	size	V	J	DNA	CDR3
TRBD1	13	NA	TRBV30	TRBJ2-7	TGTGCGGCGGGACAGGGGGTTACCTACGAGCAGTACTTC	CAAGQGVTYEQYF
NA	12	once	TRBV28	TRBJ2-4	TGTGCCAGCATCATGGGACTCCCGTGGTTTTACTTC	CASIMGLPWFYF
TRBD2	19	NA	TRBV5-1	TRBJ2-3	TGCGCCAGCAGCTACCCCGGGACTAGCGGGGGGCCAGGCACAGATACGCAGTATTTT	CASSYPGTSGGPGTDTQYF
TRBD2	15	NA	TRBV4-1	TRBJ2-7	TGCGCCAGCAGCCAAGATGCGGGACTAGCGGGCGAGCAGTACTTC	CASSQDAGLAGEQYF
NA	14	NA	TRBV9	TRBJ2-3	TGTGCCAGCATGAGGGCAGCGAGCACAGATACGCAGTATTTT	CASMRAASTDTQYF
TRBD2	19	NA	TRBV2	TRBJ2-3	TGTGCCAGCCTGACAGGGATGACTAGCGGGCCTTCGAGGGCAGATACGCAGTATTTT	CASLTGMTSGPSRADTQYF
NA	15	NA	TRBV7-6	TRBJ2-7	TGTGCCAGCAGCTTAGTGGCTGCCTCGTCGGGCGAGCAGTACTTC	CASSLVAASSGEQYF
TRBD2	15	once	TRBV7-3	TRBJ2-1	TGTGCCAGCAGCCCCGGACTAGCCGAGCCCAATGAGCAGTTCTTC	CASSPGLAEPNEQFF
NA	17	NA	TRBV10-3	TRBJ2-1	TGTGCCATCAGTGAGGGCGTGACAGGACAATCCTACAATGAGCAGTTCTTC	CAISEGVTGQSYNEQFF
NA	14	NA	TRBV27	TRBJ2-2	TGTGCCAGCAGTTTAGGCAGGGCGGACGGGGAGCTGTTTTTT	CASSLGRADGELFF
NA	14	NA	TRBV5-1	TRBJ2-7	TGCGCCAGCAGCTTGGGTTCGGGAACCTACGAGCAGTACTTC	CASSLGSGTYEQYF